What follows are 15 T cell receptor beta chains derived from one specimen sequenced in a study of cytomegalovirus exposure and HLA in healthy donors. 13 Jbeta primers and 60 Vbeta primers were used for the PCR. TCRdb keeps only in-frame clones here, not all; method: immunoSEQ multiplex PCR. The sample has some 100,000 clones, more than 75% seen once. The sample taken for sequencing was PBMCs. The source is a woman aged 45 to 65 in good health and CMV-seropositive.

The rearrangement uses TRBV7-3 and TRBJ1-5, with D perhaps TRBD1 (5 bases). Germline lookup yields CDR1 SGHTA and CDR2 FQGTGA. CDR3 length: 15 amino acids. Trimming stripped 4 bases from V and 1 base from J, with 11 bases between. The CDR3 coding sequence is TGTGCCAGCAGCTCAGGACATTTGAGCAATCAGCCCCAGCATTTT. Translated, it gives CASSSGHLSNQPQHF.

This chain connects TRBV6-1 to TRBJ1-1, with 8 bases matching TRBD1. In germline, CDR1 is MNHNS, CDR2 SASEGT. This CDR3 spans 12 amino acids. Losses at the gene ends were 6 bases for V and 4 bases for J; bases not matched to a gene: 1. The CDR3 DNA reads TGTGCCAGCAGGACAGGGGCCACTGAAGCTTTCTTT. Translation: CASRTGATEAFF.

This clone has only a few counts. This chain links TRBV14 with TRBJ2-7; tentatively, D is TRBD2 (5 bases). The germline gives CDR1 SGHDN, CDR2 FVKESK. The V end lost 3 bases, the J end lost 2 bases, and 5 bases lay between the germline ends. The CDR3 is 12 residues long. The CDR3: CASSHGAYEQYF. The CDR3 nucleotides read TGTGCCAGCAGCCACGGGGCCTACGAGCAGTACTTC.

V is TRBV4-1 and J is TRBJ2-3; no firm D call. Germline assignment: CDR1 MGHRA and CDR2 YSYEKL. Deletions cut 3 bases from V and 2 bases from J, with 6 bases between. The CDR3 covers 13 residues. CDR3 in DNA: TGCGCCAGCAGCCAGTTTAACACAGATACGCAGTATTTT. Amino acid sequence: CASSQFNTDTQYF.

This clone has a handful of counts. This chain links TRBV2 with TRBJ1-5, with unresolved D. The CDR3 extends over 13 amino acids. V was pared by 6 bases and J by 9 bases, with 15 bases between. CDR1 is SNHLY and CDR2 is FYNNEI in the germline V gene. The CDR3 here is CASRQEALAPQHF. The CDR3 DNA follows: TGTGCCAGCAGGCAGGAGGCCCTGGCGCCCCAGCATTTT.

This clone was seen just once. The chain links TRBV19 to TRBJ2-5, with 7 bases aligning to TRBD2. V shed 3 bases and J 7 bases; nucleotides not matched to a gene: 14. CDR1 is LNHDA and CDR2 is SQIVND in the germline V gene (reference sequence). The CDR3 runs to 16 residues. The CDR3 here is CASSMGLATWGGTQYF. The CDR3 DNA reads as TGTGCCAGTAGTATGGGACTCGCAACCTGGGGGGGGACCCAGTACTTC.

V gene TRBV11-2 combines with J gene TRBJ2-3, with D perhaps TRBD2 (7 bases). The CDR3 totals 16 residues. Germline-derived CDR1 and CDR2 are SGHAT and FQNNGV. V shed 6 bases and J shed 1 base, with 17 bases lying between them. The CDR3 sequence is CASRTARGARTDTQYF. Here the CDR3 DNA reads TGTGCCAGCAGAACTGCCCGGGGGGCCCGCACAGATACGCAGTATTTT. Supplemented by reference TRBV11-2 and TRBJ2-3, the full variable domain reads EAGVAQSPRYKIIEKRQSVAFWCNPISGHATLYWYQQILGQGPKLLIQFQNNGVVDDSQLPKDRFSAERLKGVDSTLKIQPAKLEDSAVYLCASRTARGARTDTQYFGPGTRLTVL.

This rearrangement joins TRBV7-6 to TRBJ2-5, with 8 bases aligning to TRBD1. The DNA matches TRBJ2-7 better at its end, which makes the J call doubtful. This CDR3 has 15 residues. From germline, CDR1 is SGHVS and CDR2 FNYEAQ. CDR3 nucleotides: TGTGCCAGCAGCTTAGGGGGGACAGGAGGGATCGAGCAGTACTTC. As protein: CASSLGGTGGIEQYF.

The V gene is TRBV6-1, the J gene TRBJ2-3, with TRBD1 matching 9 bases. Germline assignment: CDR1 MNHNS and CDR2 SASEGT. Trimming removed 6 bases from V and 4 bases from J; junction bases left unmatched: 8. CDR3 length: 15 residues. Here the CDR3 DNA reads TGTGCCAGCAGCGTACAGGGGGCTATAGCAGATACGCAGTATTTT. Amino acids: CASSVQGAIADTQYF.

The genes are TRBV10-1 and TRBJ2-7, with TRBD2 identical over 13 bases. There are 15 residues in the CDR3. Trimming removed 1 base from V and 5 bases from J; junction bases left unmatched: 2. Germline V gives CDR1 WNHNN, CDR2 SYGVQD (reference sequence). The CDR3 sequence: CASSELTSGRNEQYF. The CDR3 DNA reads as TGCGCCAGCAGTGAGTTGACTAGCGGGAGGAACGAGCAGTACTTC.

The sample holds a few counts of this clone. The chain is built from TRBV6-5 and TRBJ2-2; TRBD2 matches 7 bases. This CDR3 has 15 residues. The germline V gene encodes CDR1 MNHEY and CDR2 SVGAGI. V gave up 4 bases and J gave up 6 bases; unmatched junction bases: 8. CDR3 region: CASSSGLGVSGELFF. Written as DNA, the CDR3 is TGTGCCAGCAGTTCTGGACTAGGGGTGTCCGGGGAGCTGTTTTTT.

In regard to this clone: Compared with germline, one end of the junction differs, possibly owing to a read error. V gene TRBV18 combines with J gene TRBJ2-3; tentatively, D is TRBD2 (6 bases). Looked up from germline, CDR1 is KGHSH and CDR2 is LQKENI. The CDR3 is 16 residues long. DNA for the CDR3: TGTGCCAACTCACTTTCCAGACTAGGGACGTCGGATACGCAGTATTTT. This gives the protein CANSLSRLGTSDTQYF.

This clone was counted once. The chain carries TRBV7-9 and TRBJ2-2; 7 bases align to TRBD1. After removal of 3 bases from V and 5 bases from J, the junction contained 6 bases not matched to a gene. The CDR3 is made up of 15 amino acids. CDR1 is SEHNR and CDR2 is FQNEAQ in the germline V gene (reference sequence). CDR3 in amino acids: CASSFEGASTGELFF. The CDR3 DNA reads as TGTGCCAGCAGCTTTGAGGGGGCGAGTACCGGGGAGCTGTTTTTT.

The rearrangement links TRBV18 to TRBJ2-1; 9 bases map to TRBD2. The germline CDR1 and CDR2 sequences are KGHSH and LQKENI. Unmatched junction bases numbered 5, after V lost 0 bases and J lost 2 bases. CDR3 size: 17 residues. This CDR3 is CASSPPGIAGAYNEQFF. The CDR3 nucleotides are TGTGCCAGCTCACCACCGGGGATAGCGGGGGCCTACAATGAGCAGTTCTTC.

The chain employs TRBV6-4 and TRBJ1-2; a weak D match, TRBD1 (5 bases). The CDR3 sequence is 15 residues long. Trimming removed 4 bases from V and 2 bases from J, with 14 bases in between. Looked up from germline, CDR1 is MRHNA and CDR2 is SNTAGT. CDR3 region: CASSVRGKPNYGYTF. In nucleotides, the CDR3 is TGTGCCAGCAGTGTCCGGGGGAAACCGAACTATGGCTACACCTTC.